The 8 T cell receptor beta chains listed next were all sequenced from one sample in a study of shared clonotypes between healthy human individuals. TCRdb's copy holds only in-frame clones and misses some; the assay was immunoSEQ multiplex PCR. The sample includes millions of clones, around nine tenths of them seen just once. The sample taken for sequencing was naive CD4+ T cells sorted from blood. This sample's subset: CD45RA+ positively selected. These receptors all stem from a man younger than 35 in good health.

The V call is TRBV11-2, the J call TRBJ2-5, with 12 bases fitting TRBD2. Trimming removed 6 bases from V and 0 bases from J; junction bases left unmatched: 5. In germline, CDR1 is SGHAT, CDR2 FQNNGV. The CDR3 length is 16 residues. CDR3 DNA: TGTGCCAGCAGTATTCGGACTAGCGGGAACCAAGAGACCCAGTACTTC. This translates into CASSIRTSGNQETQYF.

The chain is built from TRBV7-9 and TRBJ2-5; D is unclear. Trimming removed 2 bases at V and 9 bases at J, with 19 bases between. The CDR3 has 15 residues. CDR1 SEHNR and CDR2 FQNEAQ come from the germline V gene (reference sequence). This CDR3 reads CASSLTVGLKLAQYF. The CDR3 DNA follows: TGTGCCAGCAGCTTAACGGTCGGCTTGAAGTTGGCCCAGTACTTC.

This chain links TRBV6-9 with TRBJ1-1; no reliable D call. Germline V gene sequence: CDR1 MNHGY, CDR2 SVAAGI. The CDR3 length is 11 residues. V was shortened by 4 bases and J by 7 bases, with 7 bases between the two germline ends. The CDR3, as DNA: TGTGCCAGCAGTTTTGACCGTGAAGCTTTCTTT. Translated, it gives CASSFDREAFF.

The V and J genes are TRBV6-5 and TRBJ1-6, with 7 bases matching TRBD1. In germline, CDR1 is MNHEY, CDR2 SVGAGI. This CDR3 spans 14 amino acids. J gave up 8 bases and V 6 bases, and 7 bases lay outside the gene matches. CDR3 coding DNA: TGTGCCAGCAGCCGCCGACAGGGAGATTCACCCCTCCACTTT. It encodes CASSRRQGDSPLHF.

Only a few counts were recorded for this clone. V gene TRBV12-5 combines with J gene TRBJ2-2; D possibly corresponds to TRBD2 (5 bases). CDR3 size: 13 residues. V was trimmed by 2 bases and J by 6 bases, leaving 7 bases between them. Looked up from germline, CDR1 is LGHNT and CDR2 is FRNRAP. The CDR3 DNA reads TGTGCTAGTGGTTTGACGGAGGCCGGGGAGCTGTTTTTT. Translating gives CASGLTEAGELFF.

Notes on this clone: Other DNA variants within this sample encode the same CDR3. The V gene is TRBV2, the J gene TRBJ2-5, with D hard to call. The CDR3 is 13 amino acids. The ends were cut back, 4 bases at V and 1 base at J, with 7 bases in the middle. Germline V gives CDR1 SNHLY, CDR2 FYNNEI. CDR3 nucleotide sequence: TGTGCCAGCAGTGGACGGATCCAAGAGACCCAGTACTTC. Its translation is CASSGRIQETQYF.

This clone was seen once. CDR3 region: CASSQGRRQGDRNEQFF. The CDR3, as DNA: TGCGCCAGCAGCCAAGGCCGGAGACAGGGAGATCGGAATGAGCAGTTCTTC. The chain joins TRBV4-1 to TRBJ2-1, with TRBD1 identical over 7 bases. CDR3 length: 17 amino acids. Germline values: CDR1 MGHRA, CDR2 YSYEKL. Trimming cost V 1 base and J 7 bases; bases outside gene matches: 13.

This chain joins TRBV28 and TRBJ2-5, with TRBD1 matching over 7 bases. The CDR3 runs 15 residues. V lost 5 bases, J lost 0 bases, and 6 bases stayed unmatched. In germline, CDR1 is MDHEN, CDR2 SYDVKM. CDR3 protein: CASSAIDRDQETQYF. CDR3 coding DNA: TGTGCCAGCAGTGCCATTGACAGGGACCAAGAGACCCAGTACTTC.